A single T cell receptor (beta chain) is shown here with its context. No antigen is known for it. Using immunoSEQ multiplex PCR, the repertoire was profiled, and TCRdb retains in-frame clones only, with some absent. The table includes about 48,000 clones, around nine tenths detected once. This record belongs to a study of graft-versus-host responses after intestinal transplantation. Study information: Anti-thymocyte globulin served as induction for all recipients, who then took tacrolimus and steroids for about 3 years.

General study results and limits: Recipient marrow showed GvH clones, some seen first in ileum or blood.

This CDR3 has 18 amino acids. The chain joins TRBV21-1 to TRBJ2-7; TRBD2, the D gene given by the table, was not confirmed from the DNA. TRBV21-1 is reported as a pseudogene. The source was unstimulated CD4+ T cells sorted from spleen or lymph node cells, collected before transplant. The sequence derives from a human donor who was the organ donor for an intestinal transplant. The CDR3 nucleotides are TGTGCCAGCAGCAAATCCCAACCGGGACTAGCGGGATCCTACGAGCAGTACTTC. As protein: CASSKSQPGLAGSYEQYF.